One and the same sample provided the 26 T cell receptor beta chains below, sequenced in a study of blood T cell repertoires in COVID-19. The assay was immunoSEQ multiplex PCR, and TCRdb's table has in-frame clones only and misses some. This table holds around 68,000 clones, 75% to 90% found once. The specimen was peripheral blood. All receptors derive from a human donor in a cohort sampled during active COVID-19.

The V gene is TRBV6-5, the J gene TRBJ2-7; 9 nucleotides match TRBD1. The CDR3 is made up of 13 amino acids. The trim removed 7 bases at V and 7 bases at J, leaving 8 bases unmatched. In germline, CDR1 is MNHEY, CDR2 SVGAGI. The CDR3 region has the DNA TGTGCCAGCACCAGAAGGGACAGGGTAGAGCAGTACGTC. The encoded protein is CASTRRDRVEQYV.

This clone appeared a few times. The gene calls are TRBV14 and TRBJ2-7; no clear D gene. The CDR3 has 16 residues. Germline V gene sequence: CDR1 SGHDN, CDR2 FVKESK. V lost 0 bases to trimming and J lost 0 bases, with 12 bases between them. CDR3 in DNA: TGTGCCAGCAGCCAAGACGCAGGATACTTCTCCTACGAGCAGTACTTC. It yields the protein CASSQDAGYFSYEQYF.

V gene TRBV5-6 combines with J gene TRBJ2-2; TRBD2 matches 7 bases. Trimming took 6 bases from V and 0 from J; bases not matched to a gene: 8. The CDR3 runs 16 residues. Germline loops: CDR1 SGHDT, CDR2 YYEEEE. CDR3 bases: TGTGCCAGCAATCTGGGAGGGCTAACGAACACCGGGGAGCTGTTTTTT. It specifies CASNLGGLTNTGELFF.

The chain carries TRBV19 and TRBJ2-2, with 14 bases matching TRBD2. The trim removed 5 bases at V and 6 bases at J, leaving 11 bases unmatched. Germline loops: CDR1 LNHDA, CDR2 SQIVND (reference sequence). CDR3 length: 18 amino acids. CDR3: CASSSGLAGGSVPGELFF. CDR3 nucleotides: TGTGCCAGTAGTTCCGGACTAGCGGGGGGATCTGTACCCGGGGAGCTGTTTTTT.

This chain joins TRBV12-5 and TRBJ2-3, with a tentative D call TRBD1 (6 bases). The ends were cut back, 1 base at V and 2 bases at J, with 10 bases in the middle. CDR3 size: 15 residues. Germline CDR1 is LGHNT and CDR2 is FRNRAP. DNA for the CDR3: TGTGCTAGTGGTTTGGGGACAGCAGCCACAGATACGCAGTATTTT. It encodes CASGLGTAATDTQYF.

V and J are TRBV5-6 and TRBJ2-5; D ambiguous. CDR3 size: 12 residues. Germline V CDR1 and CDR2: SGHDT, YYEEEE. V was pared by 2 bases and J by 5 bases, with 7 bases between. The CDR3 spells CASSFEEETQYF. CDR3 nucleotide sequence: TGTGCCAGCAGCTTCGAGGAGGAGACCCAGTACTTC.

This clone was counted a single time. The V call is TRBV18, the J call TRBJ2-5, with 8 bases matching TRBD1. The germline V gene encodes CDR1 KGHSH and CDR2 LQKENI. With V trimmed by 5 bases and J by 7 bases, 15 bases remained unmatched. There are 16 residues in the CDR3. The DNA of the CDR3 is TGTGCCAGCTCATCCTCGGACAGGGTGTTAGTTGGGACCCAGTACTTC. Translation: CASSSSDRVLVGTQYF.

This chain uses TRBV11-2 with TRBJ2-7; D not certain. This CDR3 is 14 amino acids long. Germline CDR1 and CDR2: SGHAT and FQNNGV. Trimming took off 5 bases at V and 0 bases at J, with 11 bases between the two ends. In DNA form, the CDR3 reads TGTGCCAGCAGCCACCCCATGAGCTCCTACGAGCAGTACTTC. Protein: CASSHPMSSYEQYF.

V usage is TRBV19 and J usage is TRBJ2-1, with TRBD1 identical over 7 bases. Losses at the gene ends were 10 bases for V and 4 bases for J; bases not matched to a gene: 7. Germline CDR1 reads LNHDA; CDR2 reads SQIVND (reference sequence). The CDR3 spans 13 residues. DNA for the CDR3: TGTGCCATCCGGGACAGCCATTACAATGAGCAGTTCTTC. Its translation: CAIRDSHYNEQFF.

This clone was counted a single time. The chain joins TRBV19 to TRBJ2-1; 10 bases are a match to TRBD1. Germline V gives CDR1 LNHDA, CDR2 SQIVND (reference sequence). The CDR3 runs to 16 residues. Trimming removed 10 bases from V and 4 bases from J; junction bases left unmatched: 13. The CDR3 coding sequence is TGTGCCACCAGACCTTGGGGACAGGGGAGGTACAATGAGCAGTTCTTC. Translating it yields CATRPWGQGRYNEQFF. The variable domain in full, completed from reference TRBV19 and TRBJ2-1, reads DGGITQSPKYLFRKEGQNVTLSCEQNLNHDAMYWYRQDPGQGLRLIYYSQIVNDFQKGDIAEGYSVSREKKESFPLTVTSAQKNPTAFYLCATRPWGQGRYNEQFFGPGTRLTVL.

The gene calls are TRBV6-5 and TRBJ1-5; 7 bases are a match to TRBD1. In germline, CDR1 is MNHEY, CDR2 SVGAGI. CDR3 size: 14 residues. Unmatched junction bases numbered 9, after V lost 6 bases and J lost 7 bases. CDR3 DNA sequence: TGTGCCAGCAGCCCAGGGGGTAGAGGGCAGCCCCAGCATTTT. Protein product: CASSPGGRGQPQHF.

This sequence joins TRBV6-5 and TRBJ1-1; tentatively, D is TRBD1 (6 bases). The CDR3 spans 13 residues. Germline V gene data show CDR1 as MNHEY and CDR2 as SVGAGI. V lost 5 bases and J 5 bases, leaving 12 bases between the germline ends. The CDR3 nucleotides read TGTGCCAGCAGTACACTAGGGGGTACTGAAGCTTTCTTT. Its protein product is CASSTLGGTEAFF.

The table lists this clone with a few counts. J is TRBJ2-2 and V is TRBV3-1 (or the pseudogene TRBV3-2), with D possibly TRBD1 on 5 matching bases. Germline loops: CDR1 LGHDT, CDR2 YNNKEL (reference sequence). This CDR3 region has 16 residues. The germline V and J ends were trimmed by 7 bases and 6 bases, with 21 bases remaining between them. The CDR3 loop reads CASTRVRQGGAGELFF. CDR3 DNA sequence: TGTGCCAGCACCAGAGTGCGGCAGGGCGGAGCCGGGGAGCTGTTTTTT.

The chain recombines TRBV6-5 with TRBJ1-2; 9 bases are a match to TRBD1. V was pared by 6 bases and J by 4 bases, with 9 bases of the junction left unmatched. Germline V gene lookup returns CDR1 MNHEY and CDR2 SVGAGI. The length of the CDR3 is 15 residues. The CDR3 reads CASRGTGTGIYGYTF. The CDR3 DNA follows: TGTGCCAGCAGAGGAACAGGGACAGGGATCTATGGCTACACCTTC.

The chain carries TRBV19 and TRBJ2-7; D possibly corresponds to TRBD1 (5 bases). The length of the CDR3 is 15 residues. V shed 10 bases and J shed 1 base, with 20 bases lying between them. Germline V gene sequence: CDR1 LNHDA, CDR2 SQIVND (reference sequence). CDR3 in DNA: TGTGCCACCAGGCATTGGGGCGGTGTATCCTACGAGCAGTACGTC. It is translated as CATRHWGGVSYEQYV.

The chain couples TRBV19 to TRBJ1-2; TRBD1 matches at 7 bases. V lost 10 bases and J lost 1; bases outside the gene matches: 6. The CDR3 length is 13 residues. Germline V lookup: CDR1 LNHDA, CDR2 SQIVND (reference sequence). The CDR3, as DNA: TGTGCCACCCGACAGGGTGGTAACTATGGCTACACCTTC. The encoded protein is CATRQGGNYGYTF.

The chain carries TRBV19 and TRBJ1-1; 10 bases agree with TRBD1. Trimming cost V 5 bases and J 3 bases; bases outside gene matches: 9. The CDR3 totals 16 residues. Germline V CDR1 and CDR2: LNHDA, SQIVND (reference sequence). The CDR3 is CASSPRTGTGDTEAFF. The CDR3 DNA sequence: TGTGCCAGTAGTCCGCGTACCGGGACAGGGGACACTGAAGCTTTCTTT.

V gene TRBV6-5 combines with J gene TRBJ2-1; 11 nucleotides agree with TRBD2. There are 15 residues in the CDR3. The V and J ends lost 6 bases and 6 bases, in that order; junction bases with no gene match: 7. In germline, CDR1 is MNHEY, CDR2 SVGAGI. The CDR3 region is CASSRSGGASNEQFF. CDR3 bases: TGTGCCAGCAGCCGTAGCGGGGGGGCCTCCAATGAGCAGTTCTTC.

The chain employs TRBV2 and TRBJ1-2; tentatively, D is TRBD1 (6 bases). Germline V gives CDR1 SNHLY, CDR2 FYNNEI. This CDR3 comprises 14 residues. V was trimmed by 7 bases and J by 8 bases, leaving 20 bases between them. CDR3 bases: TGTGCCAGCATCCTAAGGGACCCAGGGGACGGCTACACCTTC. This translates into CASILRDPGDGYTF.

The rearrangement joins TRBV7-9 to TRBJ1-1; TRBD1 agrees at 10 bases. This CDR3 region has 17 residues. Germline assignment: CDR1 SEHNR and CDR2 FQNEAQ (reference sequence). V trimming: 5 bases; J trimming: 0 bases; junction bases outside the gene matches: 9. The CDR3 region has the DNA TGTGCCAGCAGCCGCAGGCCGGGACAGGGGTTGAACACTGAAGCTTTCTTT. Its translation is CASSRRPGQGLNTEAFF.

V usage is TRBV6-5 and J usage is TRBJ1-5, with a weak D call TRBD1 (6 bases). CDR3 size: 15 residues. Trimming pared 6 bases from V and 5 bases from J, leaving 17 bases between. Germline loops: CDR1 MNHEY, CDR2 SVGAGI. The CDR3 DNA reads TGTGCCAGCAGACACCGACGGGACACTCATCAGCCCCAGCATTTT. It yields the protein CASRHRRDTHQPQHF.

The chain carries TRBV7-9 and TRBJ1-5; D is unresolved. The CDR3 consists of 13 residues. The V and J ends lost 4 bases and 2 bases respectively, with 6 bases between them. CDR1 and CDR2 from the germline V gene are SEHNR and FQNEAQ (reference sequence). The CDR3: CASSSSGNQPQHF. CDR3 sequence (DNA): TGTGCCAGCAGCTCGTCGGGCAATCAGCCCCAGCATTTT.

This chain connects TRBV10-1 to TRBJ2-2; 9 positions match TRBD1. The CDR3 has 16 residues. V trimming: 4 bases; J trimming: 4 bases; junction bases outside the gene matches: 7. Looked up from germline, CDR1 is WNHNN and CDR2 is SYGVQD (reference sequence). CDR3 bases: TGCGCCAGCAGTGCCAACAGGGGGCGCGGCACCGGGGAGCTGTTTTTT. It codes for CASSANRGRGTGELFF.

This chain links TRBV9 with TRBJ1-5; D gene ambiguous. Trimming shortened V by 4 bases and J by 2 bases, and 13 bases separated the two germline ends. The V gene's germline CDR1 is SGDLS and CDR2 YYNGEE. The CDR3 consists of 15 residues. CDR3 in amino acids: CASSQGSRRNQPQHF. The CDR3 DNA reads TGTGCCAGCAGCCAAGGGAGTCGGCGCAATCAGCCCCAGCATTTT.

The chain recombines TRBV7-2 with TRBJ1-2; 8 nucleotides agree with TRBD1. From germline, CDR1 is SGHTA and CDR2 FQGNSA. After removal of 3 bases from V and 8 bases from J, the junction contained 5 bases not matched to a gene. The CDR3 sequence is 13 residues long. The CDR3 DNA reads TGTGCCAGCAGCTTTCCGGGACAGGTCGGCTACACCTTC. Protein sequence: CASSFPGQVGYTF.

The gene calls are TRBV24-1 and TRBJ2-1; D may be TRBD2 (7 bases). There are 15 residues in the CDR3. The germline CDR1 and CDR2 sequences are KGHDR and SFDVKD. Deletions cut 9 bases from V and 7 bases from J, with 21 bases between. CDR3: CATRRRAGAGNEQFF. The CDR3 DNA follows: TGTGCCACCCGTAGGAGGGCGGGGGCTGGGAATGAGCAGTTCTTC.